This T cell receptor (beta chain) was recovered during a study of shared clonotypes between healthy human individuals. The CDR3 runs to 16 residues. Germline values: CDR1 GTSNPN, CDR2 SVGIG (reference sequence). Each sorted subset replicate got 200 ng genomic DNA, about 33,000 genomes. Some clones are missing from TCRdb's copy, which holds only in-frame ones; the method was immunoSEQ multiplex PCR. The top ten hold 0.89% of the sample, which has around 1,100,000 clones, 70% to 80% seen once. Notes on the study in general: Rarefaction demonstrated incomplete sorted-subset sequencing despite large depth.

Turning to this clone: Its antigen is still unknown. It may be a read error: a sequence one base away is much more abundant.

The TCR sequence derives from a man aged 18 to 30 in good health. Some clones in this sample may be carry-over from other donors' samples. Sequencing was performed on memory CD4+ T cells from PBMCs. As to subset: CD45RA-negative fraction. J is TRBJ1-1 and V is TRBV30, with 9 bases matching TRBD1. The CDR3 region is CTYIVPGQGSNTEAFF. CDR3 coding DNA: TGTACCTACATAGTCCCGGGACAGGGATCGAACACTGAAGCTTTCTTT.